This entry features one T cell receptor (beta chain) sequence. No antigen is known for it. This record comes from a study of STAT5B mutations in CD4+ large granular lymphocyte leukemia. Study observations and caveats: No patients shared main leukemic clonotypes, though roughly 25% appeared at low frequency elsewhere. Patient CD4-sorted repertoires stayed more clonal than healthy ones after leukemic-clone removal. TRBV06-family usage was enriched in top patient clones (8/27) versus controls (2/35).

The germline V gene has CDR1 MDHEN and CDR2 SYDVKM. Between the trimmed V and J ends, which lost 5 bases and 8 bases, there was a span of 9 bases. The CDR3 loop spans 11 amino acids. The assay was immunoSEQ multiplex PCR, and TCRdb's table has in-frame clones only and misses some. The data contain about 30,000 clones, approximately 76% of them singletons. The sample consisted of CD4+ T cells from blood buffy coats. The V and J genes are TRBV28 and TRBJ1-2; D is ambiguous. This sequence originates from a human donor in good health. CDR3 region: CASSTLGGYTF. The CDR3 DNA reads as TGTGCCAGCAGTACATTAGGCGGCTACACCTTC.